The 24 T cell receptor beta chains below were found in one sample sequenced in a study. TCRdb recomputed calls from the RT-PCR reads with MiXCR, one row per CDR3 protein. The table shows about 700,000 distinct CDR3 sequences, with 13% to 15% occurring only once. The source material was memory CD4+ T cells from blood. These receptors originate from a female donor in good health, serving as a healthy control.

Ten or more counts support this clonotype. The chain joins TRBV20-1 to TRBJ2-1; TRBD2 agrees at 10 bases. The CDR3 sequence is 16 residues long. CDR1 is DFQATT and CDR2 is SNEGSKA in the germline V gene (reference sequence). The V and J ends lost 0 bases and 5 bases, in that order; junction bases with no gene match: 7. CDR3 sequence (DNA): TGCAGTGCTAGAGATGCTAGCGGGAGAGGGGACAATGAGCAGTTCTTC. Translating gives CSARDASGRGDNEQFF.

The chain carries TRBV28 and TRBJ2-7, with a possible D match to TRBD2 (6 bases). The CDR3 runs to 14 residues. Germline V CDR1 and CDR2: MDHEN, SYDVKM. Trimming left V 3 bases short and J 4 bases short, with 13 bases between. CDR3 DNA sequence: TGTGCCAGCAGTTTCGGGGGACGGGGATACGAGCAGTACTTC. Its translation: CASSFGGRGYEQYF.

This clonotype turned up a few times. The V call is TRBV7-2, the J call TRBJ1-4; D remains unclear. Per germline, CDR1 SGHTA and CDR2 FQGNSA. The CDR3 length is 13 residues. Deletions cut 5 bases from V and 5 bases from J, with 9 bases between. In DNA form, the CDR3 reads TGTGCCAGCAGCCAAAACAAGAATGAAAAACTGTTTTTT. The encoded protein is CASSQNKNEKLFF.

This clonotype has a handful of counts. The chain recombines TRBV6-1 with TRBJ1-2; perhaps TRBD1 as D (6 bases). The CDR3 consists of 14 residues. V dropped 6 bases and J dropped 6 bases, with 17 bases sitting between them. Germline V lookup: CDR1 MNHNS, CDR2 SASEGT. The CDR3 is CASRGDTRIHGYTF. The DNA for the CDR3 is TGTGCCAGCAGAGGGGACACGAGGATACATGGCTACACCTTC.

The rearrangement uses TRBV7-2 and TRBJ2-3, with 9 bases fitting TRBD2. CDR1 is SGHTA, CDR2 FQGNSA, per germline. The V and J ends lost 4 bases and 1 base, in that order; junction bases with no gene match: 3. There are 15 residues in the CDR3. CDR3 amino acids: CASSSAGGGTDTQYF. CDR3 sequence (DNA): TGTGCCAGCAGCTCAGCGGGAGGTGGCACAGATACGCAGTATTTT.

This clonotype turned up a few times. CDR3 sequence reads: CASSRTSGVSEQYF. The DNA for the CDR3 is TGTGCCAGCAGCCGGACTAGCGGGGTCTCCGAGCAGTACTTC. The chain links TRBV7-9 to TRBJ2-7, with 12 bases matching TRBD2. J gave up 6 bases and V 5 bases, and 5 bases lay outside the gene matches. CDR3 length: 14 amino acids. Germline assignment: CDR1 SEHNR and CDR2 FQNEAQ (reference sequence). The full variable domain, its missing parts supplied by reference TRBV7-9 and TRBJ2-7, is DTGVSQNPRHKITKRGQNVTFRCDPISEHNRLYWYRQTLGQGPEFLTYFQNEAQLEKSRLLSDRFSAERPKGSFSTLEIQRTEQGDSAMYLCASSRTSGVSEQYFGPGTRLTVT.

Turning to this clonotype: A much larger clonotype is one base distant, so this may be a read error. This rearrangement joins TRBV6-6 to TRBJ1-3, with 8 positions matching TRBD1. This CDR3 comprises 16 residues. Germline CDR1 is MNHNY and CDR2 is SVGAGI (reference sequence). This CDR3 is CASSYTQGVEGNTTYF. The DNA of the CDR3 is TGTGCCAGCAGTTACACACAGGGGGTGGAAGGAAACACCACATATTTT.

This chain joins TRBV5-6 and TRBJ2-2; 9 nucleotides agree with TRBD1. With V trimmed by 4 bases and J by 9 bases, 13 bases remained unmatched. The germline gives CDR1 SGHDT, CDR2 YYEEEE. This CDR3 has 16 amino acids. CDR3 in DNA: TGTGCCAGCAGCCAGGGGGGGACAGGGTTCCCCCGGGAGCTGTTTTTT. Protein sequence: CASSQGGTGFPRELFF. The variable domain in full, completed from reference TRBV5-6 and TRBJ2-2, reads DAGVTQSPTHLIKTRGQQVTLRCSPKSGHDTVSWYQQALGQGPQFIFQYYEEEERQRGNFPDRFSGHQFPNYSSELNVNALLLGDSALYLCASSQGGTGFPRELFFGEGSRLTVL.

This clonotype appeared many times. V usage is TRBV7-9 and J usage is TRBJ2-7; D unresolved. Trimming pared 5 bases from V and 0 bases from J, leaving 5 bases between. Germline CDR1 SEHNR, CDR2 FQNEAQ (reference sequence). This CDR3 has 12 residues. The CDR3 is CASSTVSYEQYF. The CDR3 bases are TGTGCCAGCAGCACCGTCTCCTACGAGCAGTACTTC.

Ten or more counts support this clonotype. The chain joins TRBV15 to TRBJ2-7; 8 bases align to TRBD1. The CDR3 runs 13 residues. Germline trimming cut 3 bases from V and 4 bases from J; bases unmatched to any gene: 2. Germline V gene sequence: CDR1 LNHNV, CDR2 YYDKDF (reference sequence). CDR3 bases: TGTGCCACCAGCAGCTACAGGGGGTACGAGCAGTACTTC. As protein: CATSSYRGYEQYF.

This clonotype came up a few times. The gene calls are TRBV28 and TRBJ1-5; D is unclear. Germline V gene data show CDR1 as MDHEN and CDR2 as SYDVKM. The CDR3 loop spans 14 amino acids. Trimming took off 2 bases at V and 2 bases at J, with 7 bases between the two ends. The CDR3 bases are TGTGCCAGCAGTTTAGCCCAGGGCAATCAGCCCCAGCATTTT. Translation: CASSLAQGNQPQHF.

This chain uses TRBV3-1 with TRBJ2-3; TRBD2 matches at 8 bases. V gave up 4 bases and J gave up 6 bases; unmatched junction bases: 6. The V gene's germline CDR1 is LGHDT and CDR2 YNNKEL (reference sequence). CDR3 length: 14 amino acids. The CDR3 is CASSPSGSPDTQYF. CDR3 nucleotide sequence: TGTGCCAGCAGCCCCAGCGGGAGTCCGGATACGCAGTATTTT.

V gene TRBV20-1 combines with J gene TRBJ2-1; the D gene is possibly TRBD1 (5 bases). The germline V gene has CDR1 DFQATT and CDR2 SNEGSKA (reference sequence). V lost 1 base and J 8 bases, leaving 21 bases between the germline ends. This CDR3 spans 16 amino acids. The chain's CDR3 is CSARGKGRRGGYEQFF. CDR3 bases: TGCAGTGCTAGAGGAAAGGGGCGCCGTGGTGGTTATGAGCAGTTCTTC.

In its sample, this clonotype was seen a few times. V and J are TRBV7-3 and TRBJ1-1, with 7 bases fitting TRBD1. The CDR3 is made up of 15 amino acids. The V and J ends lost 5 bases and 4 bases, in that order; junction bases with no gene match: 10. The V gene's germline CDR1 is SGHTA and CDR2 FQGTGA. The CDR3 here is CASSDWGQPFTEAFF. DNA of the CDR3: TGTGCCAGCAGCGACTGGGGACAGCCCTTCACTGAAGCTTTCTTT.

The CDR3 DNA reads TGTGCCATCACGGGGGTTATCACAGATACGCAGTATTTT. This gives the protein CAITGVITDTQYF. V and J are TRBV10-3 and TRBJ2-3, with D possibly TRBD2 on 6 matching bases. V was cut by 7 bases and J by 2 bases, with 10 bases left in between. CDR1 and CDR2 (germline): ENHRY, SYGVKD. The CDR3 contains 13 residues.

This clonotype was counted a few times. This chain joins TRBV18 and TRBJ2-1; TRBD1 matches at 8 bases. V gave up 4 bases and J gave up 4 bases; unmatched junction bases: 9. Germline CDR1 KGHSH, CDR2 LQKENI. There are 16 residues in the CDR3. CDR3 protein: CASSLQTGDLYNEQFF. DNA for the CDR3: TGTGCCAGCTCACTCCAGACAGGGGACTTATACAATGAGCAGTTCTTC.

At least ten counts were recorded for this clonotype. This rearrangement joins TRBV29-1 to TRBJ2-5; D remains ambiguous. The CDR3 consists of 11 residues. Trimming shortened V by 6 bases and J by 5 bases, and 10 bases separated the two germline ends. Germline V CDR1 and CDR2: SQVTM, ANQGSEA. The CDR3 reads CSVPVLETQYF. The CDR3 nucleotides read TGCAGCGTCCCCGTTTTGGAGACCCAGTACTTC. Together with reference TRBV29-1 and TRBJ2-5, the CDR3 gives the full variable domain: SAVISQKPSRDICQRGTSLTIQCQVDSQVTMMFWYRQQPGQSLTLIATANQGSEATYESGFVIDKFPISRPNLTFSTLTVSNMSPEDSSIYLCSVPVLETQYFGPGTRLLVL.

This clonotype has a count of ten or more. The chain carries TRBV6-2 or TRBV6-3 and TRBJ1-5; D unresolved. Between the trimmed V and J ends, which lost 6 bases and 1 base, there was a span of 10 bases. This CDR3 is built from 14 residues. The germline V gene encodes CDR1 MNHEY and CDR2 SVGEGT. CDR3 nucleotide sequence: TGTGCCAGCAGGCCGGGCGGGAGCAATCAGCCCCAGCATTTT. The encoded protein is CASRPGGSNQPQHF.

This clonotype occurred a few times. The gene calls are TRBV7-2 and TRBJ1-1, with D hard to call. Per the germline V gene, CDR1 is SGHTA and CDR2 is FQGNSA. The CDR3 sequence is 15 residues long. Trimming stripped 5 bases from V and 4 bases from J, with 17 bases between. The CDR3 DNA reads TGTGCCAGCAGCCTAGACACCTCACCCCGCACTGAAGCTTTCTTT. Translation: CASSLDTSPRTEAFF.

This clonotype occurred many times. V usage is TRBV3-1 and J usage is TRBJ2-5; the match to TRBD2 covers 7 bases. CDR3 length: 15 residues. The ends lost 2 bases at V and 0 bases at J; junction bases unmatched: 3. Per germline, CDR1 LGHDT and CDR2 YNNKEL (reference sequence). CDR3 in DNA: TGTGCCAGCAGCCAATGGGGGACTAACCAAGAGACCCAGTACTTC. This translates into CASSQWGTNQETQYF.

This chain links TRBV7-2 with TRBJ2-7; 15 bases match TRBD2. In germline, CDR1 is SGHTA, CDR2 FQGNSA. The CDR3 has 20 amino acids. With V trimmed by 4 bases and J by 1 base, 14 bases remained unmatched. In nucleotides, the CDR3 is TGTGCCAGCAGCTCACCCCTGGGACTAGCGGGGGGACATATGTCCTACGAGCAGTACTTC. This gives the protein CASSSPLGLAGGHMSYEQYF.

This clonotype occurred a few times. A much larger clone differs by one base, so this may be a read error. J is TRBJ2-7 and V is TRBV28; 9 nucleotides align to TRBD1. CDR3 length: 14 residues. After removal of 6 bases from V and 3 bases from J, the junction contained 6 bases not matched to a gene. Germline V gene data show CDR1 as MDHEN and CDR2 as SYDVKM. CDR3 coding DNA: TGTGCCAGCAGGCCGGGACAGGGTGGCTACGAGCAGTACTTC. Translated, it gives CASRPGQGGYEQYF.

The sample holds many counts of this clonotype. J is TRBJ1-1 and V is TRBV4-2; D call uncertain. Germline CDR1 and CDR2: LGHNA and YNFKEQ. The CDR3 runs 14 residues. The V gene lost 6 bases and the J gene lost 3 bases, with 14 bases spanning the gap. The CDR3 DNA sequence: TGTGCCAGCAGGGGCGGCGGTACCTACACTGAAGCTTTCTTT. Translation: CASRGGGTYTEAFF.

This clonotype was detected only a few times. The CDR3 reads CRGGQNTEAFF. As DNA, the CDR3 is TGCAGAGGCGGACAGAACACTGAAGCTTTCTTT. The chain links TRBV20-1 to TRBJ1-1; the D gene is possibly TRBD1 (5 bases). This CDR3 comprises 11 residues. CDR1 DFQATT and CDR2 SNEGSKA come from the germline V gene (reference sequence).